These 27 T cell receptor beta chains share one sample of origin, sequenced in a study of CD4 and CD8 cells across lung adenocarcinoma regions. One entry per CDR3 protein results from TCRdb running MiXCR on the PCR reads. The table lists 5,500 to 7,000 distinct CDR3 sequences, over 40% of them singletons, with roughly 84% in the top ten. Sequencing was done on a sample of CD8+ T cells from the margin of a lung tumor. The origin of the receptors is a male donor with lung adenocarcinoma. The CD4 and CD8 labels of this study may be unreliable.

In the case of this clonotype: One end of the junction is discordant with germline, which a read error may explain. CDR3 sequence reads: CASTLDRASTGAQFF. The DNA of the CDR3 is TGTGCCAGCACCCTAGACAGGGCGAGCACAGGGGCGCAGTTTTTT. V and J are TRBV6-1 and TRBJ2-3; 7 bases fit TRBD1. This CDR3 comprises 15 residues. The germline gives CDR1 MNHNS, CDR2 SASEGT.

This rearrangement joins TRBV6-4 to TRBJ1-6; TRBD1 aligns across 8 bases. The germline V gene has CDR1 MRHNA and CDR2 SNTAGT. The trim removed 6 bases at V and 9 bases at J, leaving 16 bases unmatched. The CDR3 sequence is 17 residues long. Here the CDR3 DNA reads TGTGCCAGCAGGGACAGGGCTATCGCTCTGGGGGGTTCACCCCTCCACTTT. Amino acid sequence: CASRDRAIALGGSPLHF.

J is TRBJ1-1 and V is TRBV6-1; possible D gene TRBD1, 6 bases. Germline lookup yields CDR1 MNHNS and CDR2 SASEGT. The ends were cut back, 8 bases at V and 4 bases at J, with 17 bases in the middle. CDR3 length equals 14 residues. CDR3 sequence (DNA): TGTGCCAGCTGGGCCAGGGGTCTTATCACTGAAGCTTTCTTT. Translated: CASWARGLITEAFF.

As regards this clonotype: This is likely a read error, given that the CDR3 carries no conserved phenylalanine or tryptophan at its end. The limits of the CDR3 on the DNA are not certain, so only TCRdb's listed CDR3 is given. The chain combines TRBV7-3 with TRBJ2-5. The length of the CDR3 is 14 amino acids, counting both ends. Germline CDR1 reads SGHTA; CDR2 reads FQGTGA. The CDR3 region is CASSLTGVQETRYL.

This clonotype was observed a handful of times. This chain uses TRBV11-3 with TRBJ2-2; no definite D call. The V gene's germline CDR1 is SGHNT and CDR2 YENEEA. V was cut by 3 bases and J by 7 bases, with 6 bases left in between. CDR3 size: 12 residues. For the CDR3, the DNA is TGTGCCAGCAGCTTCCCTAGCGGGGAGCTGTTTTTT. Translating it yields CASSFPSGELFF. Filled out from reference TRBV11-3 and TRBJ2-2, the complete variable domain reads EAGVVQSPRYKIIEKKQPVAFWCNPISGHNTLYWYLQNLGQGPELLIRYENEEAVDDSQLPKDRFSAERLKGVDSTLKIQPAELGDSAVYLCASSFPSGELFFGEGSRLTVL.

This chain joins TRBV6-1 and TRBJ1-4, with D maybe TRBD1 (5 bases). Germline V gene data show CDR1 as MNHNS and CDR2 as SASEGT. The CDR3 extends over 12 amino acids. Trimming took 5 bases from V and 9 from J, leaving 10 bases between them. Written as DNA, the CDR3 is TGTGCCAGCAGTACAGGTCGTCAAAAACTGTTTTTT. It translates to CASSTGRQKLFF.

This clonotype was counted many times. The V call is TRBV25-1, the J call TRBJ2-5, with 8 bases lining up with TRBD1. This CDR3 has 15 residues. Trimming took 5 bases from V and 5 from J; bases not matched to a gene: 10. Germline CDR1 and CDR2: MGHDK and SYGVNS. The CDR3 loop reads CASSPGTGWEETQYF. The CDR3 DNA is TGTGCCAGCAGTCCCGGGACAGGATGGGAGGAGACCCAGTACTTC.

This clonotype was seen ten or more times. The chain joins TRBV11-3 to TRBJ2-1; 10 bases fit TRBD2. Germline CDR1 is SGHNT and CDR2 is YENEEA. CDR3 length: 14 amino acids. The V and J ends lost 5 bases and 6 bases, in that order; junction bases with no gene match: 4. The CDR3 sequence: CASSLAGVGNEQFF. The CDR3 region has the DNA TGTGCCAGCAGCCTAGCGGGAGTGGGCAATGAGCAGTTCTTC.

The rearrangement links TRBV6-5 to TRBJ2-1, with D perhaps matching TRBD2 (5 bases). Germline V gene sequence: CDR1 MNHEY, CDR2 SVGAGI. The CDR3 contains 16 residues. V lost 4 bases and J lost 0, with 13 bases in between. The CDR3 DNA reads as TGTGCCAGCAGTTCCCCTGGACTCCTCTCCTACAATGAGCAGTTCTTC. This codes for CASSSPGLLSYNEQFF.

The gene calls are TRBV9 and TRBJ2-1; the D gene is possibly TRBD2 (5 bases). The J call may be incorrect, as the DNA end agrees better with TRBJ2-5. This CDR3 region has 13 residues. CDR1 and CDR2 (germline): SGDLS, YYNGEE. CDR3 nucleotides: TGTGCCAGCAGCGGAATAGCGAGGGAGACCCAGTACTTC. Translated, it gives CASSGIARETQYF.

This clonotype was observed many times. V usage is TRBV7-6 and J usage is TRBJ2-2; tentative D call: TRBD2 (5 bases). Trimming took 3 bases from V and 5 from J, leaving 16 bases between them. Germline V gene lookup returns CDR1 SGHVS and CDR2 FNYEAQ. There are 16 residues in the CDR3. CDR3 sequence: CASSLMGRHSTGELFF. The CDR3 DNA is TGTGCCAGCAGCTTGATGGGGAGACACTCAACCGGGGAGCTGTTTTTT.

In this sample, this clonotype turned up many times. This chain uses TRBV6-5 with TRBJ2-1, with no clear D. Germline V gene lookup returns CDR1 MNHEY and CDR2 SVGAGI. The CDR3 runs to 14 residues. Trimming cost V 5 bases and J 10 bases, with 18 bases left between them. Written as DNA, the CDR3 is TGTGCCAGCAGTGATTCGAGTCGCTTGAGCGAGCAGTTCTTC. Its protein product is CASSDSSRLSEQFF.

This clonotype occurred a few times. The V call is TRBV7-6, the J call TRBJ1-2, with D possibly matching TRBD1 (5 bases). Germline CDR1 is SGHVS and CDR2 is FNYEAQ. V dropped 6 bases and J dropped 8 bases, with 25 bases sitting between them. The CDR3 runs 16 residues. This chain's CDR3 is CASSVGQGGSLEGYTF. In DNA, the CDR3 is TGTGCCAGCAGTGTGGGGCAGGGTGGCTCTCTCGAGGGCTACACCTTC.

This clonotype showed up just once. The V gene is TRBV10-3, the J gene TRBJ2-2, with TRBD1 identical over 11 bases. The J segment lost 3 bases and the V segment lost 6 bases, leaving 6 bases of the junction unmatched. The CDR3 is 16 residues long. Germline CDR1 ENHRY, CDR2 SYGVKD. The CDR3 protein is CAIRNPGQGDTGELFF. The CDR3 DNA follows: TGTGCCATCAGAAACCCGGGACAGGGGGACACCGGGGAGCTGTTTTTT.

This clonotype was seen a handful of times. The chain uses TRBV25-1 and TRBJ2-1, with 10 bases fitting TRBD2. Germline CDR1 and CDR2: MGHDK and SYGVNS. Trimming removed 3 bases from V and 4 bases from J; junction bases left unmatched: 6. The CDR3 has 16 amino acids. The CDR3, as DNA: TGTGCCAGCAGTGATTCACTAGCGGGGCCTTACAATGAGCAGTTCTTC. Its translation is CASSDSLAGPYNEQFF.

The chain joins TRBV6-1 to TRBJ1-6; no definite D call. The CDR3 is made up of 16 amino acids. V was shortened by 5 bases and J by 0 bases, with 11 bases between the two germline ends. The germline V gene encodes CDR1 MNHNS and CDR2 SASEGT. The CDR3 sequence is CASSTTLSSYNSPLHF. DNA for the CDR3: TGTGCCAGCAGTACAACCCTGAGCTCCTATAATTCACCCCTCCACTTT.

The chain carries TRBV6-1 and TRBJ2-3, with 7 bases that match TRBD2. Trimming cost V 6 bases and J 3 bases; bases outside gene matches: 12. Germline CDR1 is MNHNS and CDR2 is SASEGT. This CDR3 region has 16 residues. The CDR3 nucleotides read TGTGCCAGCAGGCGCCAGGGAGCGGGGAGTACAGATACGCAGTATTTT. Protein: CASRRQGAGSTDTQYF.

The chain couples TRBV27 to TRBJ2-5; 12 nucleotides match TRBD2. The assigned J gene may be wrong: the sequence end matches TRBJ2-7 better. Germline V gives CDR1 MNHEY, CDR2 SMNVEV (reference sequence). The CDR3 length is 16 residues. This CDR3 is CASRSSLAGGTYEQYF. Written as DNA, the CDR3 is TGTGCCAGCAGATCCTCCCTAGCGGGAGGGACCTACGAGCAGTACTTC.

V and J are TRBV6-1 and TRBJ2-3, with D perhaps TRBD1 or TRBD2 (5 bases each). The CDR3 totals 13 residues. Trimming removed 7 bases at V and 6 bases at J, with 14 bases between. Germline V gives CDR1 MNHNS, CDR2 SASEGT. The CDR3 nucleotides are TGTGCCAGCACGGGGCTAGCAAGGGATACGCAGTATTTT. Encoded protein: CASTGLARDTQYF.

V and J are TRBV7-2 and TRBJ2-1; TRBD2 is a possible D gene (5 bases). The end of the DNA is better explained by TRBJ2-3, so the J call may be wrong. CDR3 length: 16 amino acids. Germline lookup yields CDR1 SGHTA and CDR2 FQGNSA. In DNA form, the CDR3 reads TGTGCCAGCAGCGTCGTGGCGGGTGTGGGTCGAGATGAGCAGTATTTT. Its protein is CASSVVAGVGRDEQYF.

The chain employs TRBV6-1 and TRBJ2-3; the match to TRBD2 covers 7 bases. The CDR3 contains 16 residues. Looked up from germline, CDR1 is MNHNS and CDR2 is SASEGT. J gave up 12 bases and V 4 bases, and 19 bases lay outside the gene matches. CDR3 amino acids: CASSGWGRDVKNIQYF. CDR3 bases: TGTGCCAGCAGTGGGTGGGGGAGGGACGTCAAAAACATTCAGTATTTT.

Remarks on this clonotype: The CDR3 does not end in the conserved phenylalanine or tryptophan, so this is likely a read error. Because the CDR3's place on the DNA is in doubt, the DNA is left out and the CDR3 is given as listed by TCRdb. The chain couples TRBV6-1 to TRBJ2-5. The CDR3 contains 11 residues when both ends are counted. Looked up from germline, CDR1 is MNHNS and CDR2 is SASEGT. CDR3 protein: CASSEWKTQFS.

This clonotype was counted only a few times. CDR3 bases: TGTGCCAGCTCACCGGGGGGTGGTGTATACGAGCAGTACTTC. Translation: CASSPGGGVYEQYF. This chain connects TRBV18 to TRBJ2-7; D possibly corresponds to TRBD2 (6 bases). The CDR3 has 14 amino acids. Germline V gives CDR1 KGHSH, CDR2 LQKENI. Trimming removed 3 bases from V and 4 bases from J, with 13 bases in between.

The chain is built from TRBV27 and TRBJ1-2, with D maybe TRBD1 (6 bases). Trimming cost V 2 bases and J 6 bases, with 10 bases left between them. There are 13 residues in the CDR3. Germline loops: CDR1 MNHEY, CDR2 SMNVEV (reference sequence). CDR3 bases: TGTGCCAGCAGTTTACAGGGGCGGAATGGCTACACCTTC. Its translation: CASSLQGRNGYTF.

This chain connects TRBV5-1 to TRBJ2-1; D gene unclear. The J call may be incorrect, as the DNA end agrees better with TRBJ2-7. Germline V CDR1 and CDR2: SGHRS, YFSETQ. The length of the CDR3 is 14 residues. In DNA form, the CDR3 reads TGCGCCAGCAGCCCCTATAGCTCCTACAATGAGCAGTACTTC. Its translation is CASSPYSSYNEQYF.

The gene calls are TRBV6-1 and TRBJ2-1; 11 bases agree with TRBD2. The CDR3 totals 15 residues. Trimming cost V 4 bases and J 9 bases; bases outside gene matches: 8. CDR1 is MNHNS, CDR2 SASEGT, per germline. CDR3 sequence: CASSGGTSGSGEQFF. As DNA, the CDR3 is TGTGCCAGCAGTGGAGGAACTAGCGGGAGCGGTGAGCAGTTCTTC.

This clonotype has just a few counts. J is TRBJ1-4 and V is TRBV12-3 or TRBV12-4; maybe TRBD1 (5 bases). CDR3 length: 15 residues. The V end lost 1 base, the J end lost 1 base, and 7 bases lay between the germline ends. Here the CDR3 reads CASSLGRVTNEKLFF. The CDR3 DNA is TGTGCCAGCAGTTTAGGCAGGGTAACTAATGAAAAACTGTTTTTT.